This T cell receptor beta chain was profiled in a study of response to subunit inactivated influenza vaccine. Germline V gene sequence: CDR1 MNHEY, CDR2 SMNVEV (reference sequence). Trimming shortened V by 5 bases and J by 9 bases, and 8 bases separated the two germline ends. CDR3 length: 11 amino acids. Study-wide results and limits: The authors suggested that few new T cells are recruited per seasonal influenza vaccination.

Points on this clonotype: Antigen unknown.

TCRdb itself ran the RT-PCR reads through MiXCR, one entry per CDR3 protein. This sample has approximately 160,000 distinct CDR3 sequences, with 9.5% to 12% found just once. This receptor was obtained from a man aged 50 to 69 who received an inactivated influenza vaccine. The material was CD8+ T cells sorted from PBMCs, obtained approximately 25 months after vaccination. V is TRBV27 and J is TRBJ2-1; D could derive from TRBD1 or TRBD2 (5 bases each). The CDR3 loop is CASSTGGEQFF. CDR3 sequence (DNA): TGTGCCAGCAGTACTGGGGGTGAGCAGTTCTTC.